The T cell receptor beta chain under discussion was sequenced for a study of CXCR3-negative and CXCR3-positive naive CD8 T cells. At the level of the study: For each library, about 1.5 +/- 0.3 million TRB reads were obtained, some 140 million in total. Study-level results: Memory cells differed in TRBV-TRBJ usage, but naive CXCR3-negative and CXCR3-positive cells had similar usage. With surface CD5 comparable between naive subsets, TCR strength was estimated using properties derived from the TRB CDR3. Researchers report that CXCR3-positive naive cells carry more hydrophobic TRB CDR3s than CXCR3-negative naive cells.

CD45RO-CCR7+CD27+CD95- defined naive CD8+ T cells. The CDR3 runs 11 residues. Germline V lookup: CDR1 MDHEN, CDR2 SYDVKM. The authors made the TRB cDNA libraries by 5' RACE using UMI labels. From its re-call of the 5' RACE reads, TCRdb lists each CDR3 protein once, without DNA. This table lists under 150,000 distinct CDR3 sequences. In the case of this clonotype: The antigen remains unidentified.

The sample was naive CXCR3+ CD8+ T cells from blood. Subset reported: CD45RO-CCR7+CD27+CD95- naive CD8+ T cells expressing CXCR3 (TNR3+). The clonotype comes from a human donor in good health. Some clones in this sample may be carry-over from other donors' samples. This sequence joins TRBV28 and TRBJ2-7; TCRdb gives TRBD2 as the D gene, but with no DNA this cannot be confirmed. CDR3 amino acids: CASSQGGQQYF.